Below are 32 T cell receptor beta chains sequenced from a single sample in a study of blood T cell repertoires in COVID-19. Assay: immunoSEQ multiplex PCR; the TCRdb copy retains only in-frame clones and omits some. Counted here are 350,000 to 500,000 clones, more than 70% occurring once; the ten biggest clones make up approximately 1.3%. The sample taken for sequencing was PBMCs or T cells enriched from blood (not recorded which). The source of these receptors is a woman aged 18-35 years who had been exposed to COVID-19.

The chain joins TRBV19 to TRBJ1-3; perhaps TRBD1 as D (5 bases). Germline loops: CDR1 LNHDA, CDR2 SQIVND (reference sequence). This CDR3 contains 15 residues. V was pared by 3 bases and J by 0 bases, with 9 bases between. For the CDR3, the DNA is TGTGCCAGTAGTATGGGACTGAACTCTGGAAACACCATATATTTT. Amino acids: CASSMGLNSGNTIYF.

The J gene is TRBJ2-1, the V gene TRBV4-3, with a possible D match to TRBD1 (5 bases). Trimming pared 0 bases from V and 4 bases from J, leaving 10 bases between. The CDR3 is made up of 15 amino acids. From germline, CDR1 is LGHNA and CDR2 YSLEER. As DNA, the CDR3 is TGCGCCAGCAGCCAAGATCCCTCAGGGTACAATGAGCAGTTCTTC. Translation: CASSQDPSGYNEQFF.

The rearrangement links TRBV15 to TRBJ1-3; D perhaps matches TRBD1 (5 bases). Trimming cost V 2 bases and J 1 base, with 15 bases left between them. Germline values: CDR1 LNHNV, CDR2 YYDKDF (reference sequence). The CDR3 is made up of 17 amino acids. The chain's CDR3 is CATSRTLPQGSGNTIYF. CDR3 in DNA: TGTGCCACCAGCAGAACCCTACCGCAGGGTTCTGGAAACACCATATATTTT.

The chain has TRBV9 and TRBJ2-1; 11 positions match TRBD2. Germline CDR1 and CDR2: SGDLS and YYNGEE. The CDR3 has 16 residues. V shed 4 bases, J shed 5 bases, and the junction held 8 bases outside the gene matches. CDR3 residues: CASSTGLAGGHNEQFF. Here the CDR3 DNA reads TGTGCCAGCAGCACTGGGCTAGCGGGAGGTCACAATGAGCAGTTCTTC.

This rearrangement joins TRBV5-4 to TRBJ2-1; 11 positions agree with TRBD2. The germline V gene has CDR1 SGHNT and CDR2 YYREEE (reference sequence). The CDR3 runs 19 residues. The junction had 10 bases not matched to a gene; V was cut back by 0 bases and J by 2 bases. This chain's CDR3 is CASSLAIFVSGRAYNEQFF. CDR3 nucleotides: TGTGCCAGCAGCTTGGCCATCTTCGTTAGCGGGAGGGCCTACAATGAGCAGTTCTTC. The full variable domain, rest sourced from reference TRBV5-4 and TRBJ2-1, is ETGVTQSPTHLIKTRGQQVTLRCSSQSGHNTVSWYQQALGQGPQFIFQYYREEENGRGNFPPRFSGLQFPNYSSELNVNALELDDSALYLCASSLAIFVSGRAYNEQFFGPGTRLTVL.

The chain links TRBV21-1 to TRBJ2-2; the table's D call, TRBD1, has no DNA check behind it. TRBV21-1 is designated a pseudogene. The CDR3 totals 18 residues. As DNA, the CDR3 is TGTGCCAGCAGCACCGACCGAACAGGGCCCGCGAACACCGGGGAGCTGTTTTTT. Its protein is CASSTDRTGPANTGELFF.

This sequence joins TRBV9 and TRBJ2-3; D might be TRBD2 (6 bases). The germline V gene encodes CDR1 SGDLS and CDR2 YYNGEE. The ends were cut back, 4 bases at V and 6 bases at J, with 18 bases in the middle. CDR3 size: 15 residues. The DNA of the CDR3 is TGTGCCAGCAGCCCCGTTAATGGAGGGGCGGATACGCAGTATTTT. Amino acid sequence: CASSPVNGGADTQYF. The full variable domain, its missing parts supplied by reference TRBV9 and TRBJ2-3, is DSGVTQTPKHLITATGQRVTLRCSPRSGDLSVYWYQQSLDQGLQFLIQYYNGEERAKGNILERFSAQQFPDLHSELNLSSLELGDSALYFCASSPVNGGADTQYFGPGTRLTVL.

The rearrangement links TRBV14 to TRBJ2-3, with 9 bases that match TRBD1. The CDR3 runs 16 residues. The trim removed 4 bases at V and 2 bases at J, leaving 7 bases unmatched. CDR1 and CDR2 from the germline V gene are SGHDN and FVKESK. In DNA, the CDR3 is TGTGCCAGCAGCCCGGACAGGGGCCGGAACACAGATACGCAGTATTTT. Amino acids: CASSPDRGRNTDTQYF.

This clone has a handful of counts. The chain links TRBV6-5 to TRBJ1-6, with 8 bases identical to TRBD1. CDR3 size: 14 residues. Germline loops: CDR1 MNHEY, CDR2 SVGAGI. The J segment lost 10 bases and the V segment lost 2 bases, leaving 4 bases of the junction unmatched. The CDR3 sequence is CASSYRTGPSPLHF. Written as DNA, the CDR3 is TGTGCCAGCAGTTACCGGACAGGGCCGTCACCCCTCCACTTT.

This clone was detected only once. The rearrangement joins TRBV27 to TRBJ1-4; no firm D call. In germline, CDR1 is MNHEY, CDR2 SMNVEV (reference sequence). Trimming removed 5 bases at V and 3 bases at J, with 10 bases between. This CDR3 has 14 amino acids. In DNA form, the CDR3 reads TGTGCCAGCAGTCCCACCAGGCCTAATGAAAAACTGTTTTTT. This sequence encodes CASSPTRPNEKLFF.

This chain links TRBV7-2 with TRBJ2-7; D is ambiguous. This CDR3 spans 15 amino acids. The germline gives CDR1 SGHTA, CDR2 FQGNSA. The V end lost 1 base, the J end lost 5 bases, and 15 bases lay between the germline ends. The CDR3 DNA sequence: TGTGCCAGCAGCTTAGTAGGCCTATCCAGCGACGAGCAGTACTTC. Amino acids: CASSLVGLSSDEQYF.

This clone was seen more than once but under ten times. The chain combines TRBV27 with TRBJ1-1; 7 nucleotides align to TRBD1. CDR1 and CDR2 (germline): MNHEY, SMNVEV (reference sequence). The J segment lost 4 bases and the V segment lost 1 base, leaving 9 bases of the junction unmatched. There are 16 residues in the CDR3. DNA of the CDR3: TGTGCCAGCAGTTTATATGTAGGGGGCGCGGGCACTGAAGCTTTCTTT. It specifies CASSLYVGGAGTEAFF.

This rearrangement joins TRBV11-3 to TRBJ2-5; D is unclear. The CDR3 is 13 amino acids. Between the trimmed V and J ends, which lost 3 bases and 5 bases, there was a span of 10 bases. CDR1 is SGHNT, CDR2 YENEEA, per germline. The CDR3 region has the DNA TGTGCCAGCAGCTTTTACGTCGGGGAGACCCAGTACTTC. Its translation: CASSFYVGETQYF.

This clone was recorded once. The chain employs TRBV5-4 and TRBJ2-7; 7 bases are shared with TRBD2. J was trimmed by 3 bases and V by 4 bases; bases with no gene match: 13. Germline CDR1 reads SGHNT; CDR2 reads YYREEE (reference sequence). The CDR3 has 16 amino acids. The CDR3 nucleotides are TGTGCCAGCAGCGGGGAGGGGCGGGGGTCCTACTACGAGCAGTACTTC. Its protein is CASSGEGRGSYYEQYF.

V gene TRBV27 combines with J gene TRBJ2-3; 9 positions agree with TRBD1. The V segment lost 6 bases and the J segment 4 bases; nucleotides outside the gene matches: 8. CDR3 length equals 15 residues. CDR1 is MNHEY and CDR2 is SMNVEV in the germline V gene (reference sequence). The CDR3 DNA reads TGTGCCAGCAGCAGGACAGGGGAGATTGCAGATACGCAGTATTTT. Translated, it gives CASSRTGEIADTQYF.

The rearrangement links TRBV6-5 to TRBJ2-3; 12 bases are shared with TRBD2. The CDR3 runs to 16 residues. Germline V gene sequence: CDR1 MNHEY, CDR2 SVGAGI. V was pared by 4 bases and J by 4 bases, with 6 bases of the junction left unmatched. CDR3 region: CASSSLAGGWADTQYF. CDR3 nucleotides: TGTGCCAGCAGTTCACTAGCGGGGGGTTGGGCAGATACGCAGTATTTT.

The J gene is TRBJ2-7, the V gene TRBV27, with D tentatively TRBD2 (6 bases). V was trimmed by 6 bases and J by 6 bases, leaving 27 bases between them. The CDR3 sequence is 17 residues long. Germline V CDR1 and CDR2: MNHEY, SMNVEV (reference sequence). CDR3 DNA: TGTGCCAGCAGGATGTCATTTAGCGGTTTGGTGCGGGGCGAGCAGTACTTC. It encodes CASRMSFSGLVRGEQYF.

The rearrangement joins TRBV2 to TRBJ2-2; no clear D. V dropped 8 bases and J dropped 4 bases, with 5 bases sitting between them. The CDR3 loop spans 11 amino acids. Germline V gives CDR1 SNHLY, CDR2 FYNNEI. In DNA form, the CDR3 reads TGTGCCAGCGGGCCCACCGGGGAGCTGTTTTTT. Encoded protein: CASGPTGELFF.

J is TRBJ1-2 and V is TRBV7-9; 8 nucleotides line up with TRBD1. The V and J ends lost 1 base and 8 bases, in that order; junction bases with no gene match: 6. The length of the CDR3 is 14 residues. Germline-derived CDR1 and CDR2 are SEHNR and FQNEAQ (reference sequence). CDR3 sequence reads: CASSLVGTGPGYTF. The CDR3 nucleotides read TGTGCCAGCAGCTTAGTCGGGACAGGCCCAGGCTACACCTTC.

In its sample, this clone was seen once. This chain links TRBV3-1 (or the pseudogene TRBV3-2) with TRBJ2-7, with 7 positions matching TRBD1. The germline CDR1 and CDR2 sequences are LGHDT and YNNKEL (reference sequence). With V trimmed by 4 bases and J by 1 base, 16 bases remained unmatched. This CDR3 contains 18 residues. CDR3 coding DNA: TGTGCCAGCAGCCTAATGCCCGGGACAGCTGAACATTCCTACGAGCAGTACTTC. This sequence encodes CASSLMPGTAEHSYEQYF.

This rearrangement joins TRBV11-2 to TRBJ1-5; D possibly corresponds to TRBD1 (6 bases). There are 13 residues in the CDR3. Germline-derived CDR1 and CDR2 are SGHAT and FQNNGV. Trimming cost V 5 bases and J 3 bases, with 8 bases left between them. Here the CDR3 reads CASSGQYNQPQHF. CDR3 DNA: TGTGCCAGCAGCGGACAGTACAATCAGCCCCAGCATTTT. Based on the CDR3 plus reference TRBV11-2 and TRBJ1-5, the full variable domain is EAGVAQSPRYKIIEKRQSVAFWCNPISGHATLYWYQQILGQGPKLLIQFQNNGVVDDSQLPKDRFSAERLKGVDSTLKIQPAKLEDSAVYLCASSGQYNQPQHFGDGTRLSIL.

The chain is built from TRBV7-2 and TRBJ2-7; 7 positions agree with TRBD2. This CDR3 region has 14 residues. CDR1 SGHTA and CDR2 FQGNSA come from the germline V gene. The J segment lost 4 bases and the V segment lost 5 bases, leaving 8 bases of the junction unmatched. The chain's CDR3 is CASSERSGGYEQYF. In DNA, the CDR3 is TGTGCCAGCAGCGAGAGGTCCGGGGGGTACGAGCAGTACTTC.

V is TRBV4-2 and J is TRBJ1-5; perhaps TRBD1 as D (6 bases). The V and J ends lost 2 bases and 1 base respectively, with 9 bases between them. Germline V gene sequence: CDR1 LGHNA, CDR2 YNFKEQ. The CDR3 has 15 residues. CDR3: CASSQTGQSNQPQHF. CDR3 DNA: TGTGCCAGCAGCCAAACAGGGCAGAGCAATCAGCCCCAGCATTTT.

The chain has TRBV9 and TRBJ2-3; 7 bases agree with TRBD2. The V gene end was trimmed by 3 bases and the J gene end by 2 bases; junction bases not matched to a gene: 9. Germline CDR1 reads SGDLS; CDR2 reads YYNGEE. The CDR3 has 16 amino acids. The CDR3 sequence: CASSAVQRGVTDTQYF. The DNA of the CDR3 is TGTGCCAGCAGCGCCGTCCAGCGGGGCGTCACAGATACGCAGTATTTT. The full variable domain, completed using reference TRBV9 and TRBJ2-3, is DSGVTQTPKHLITATGQRVTLRCSPRSGDLSVYWYQQSLDQGLQFLIQYYNGEERAKGNILERFSAQQFPDLHSELNLSSLELGDSALYFCASSAVQRGVTDTQYFGPGTRLTVL.

This clone was seen only a few times. The rearrangement links TRBV5-1 to TRBJ2-5, with D unresolved. The CDR3 consists of 13 residues. The V end was cut by 6 bases, the J end by 2 bases, with 11 bases between. CDR1 is SGHRS, CDR2 YFSETQ, per germline. The DNA for the CDR3 is TGCGCCAGCAACCCTGACAAACAAGAGACCCAGTACTTC. Translated, it gives CASNPDKQETQYF.

The V call is TRBV15, the J call TRBJ2-7, with D perhaps matching TRBD2 (6 bases). Germline V CDR1 and CDR2: LNHNV, YYDKDF (reference sequence). CDR3 length equals 15 residues. The V and J ends lost 1 base and 0 bases respectively, with 10 bases between them. The chain's CDR3 is CATSRVAVSSYEQYF. CDR3 coding DNA: TGTGCCACCAGCAGAGTAGCGGTGAGCTCCTACGAGCAGTACTTC.

The chain uses TRBV7-9 and TRBJ1-2; perhaps TRBD1 as D (5 bases). This CDR3 comprises 13 residues. Trimming shortened V by 5 bases and J by 3 bases, and 10 bases separated the two germline ends. From germline, CDR1 is SEHNR and CDR2 FQNEAQ (reference sequence). The CDR3 sequence: CASSIDSYYGYTF. The CDR3 DNA reads as TGTGCCAGCAGCATCGACAGTTACTATGGCTACACCTTC.

The J gene is TRBJ2-1, the V gene TRBV28; D is undetermined. The CDR3 loop spans 14 amino acids. V was clipped by 6 bases and J by 12 bases, with 21 bases between them. Per the germline V gene, CDR1 is MDHEN and CDR2 is SYDVKM. CDR3 nucleotides: TGTGCCAGCAGCTCATCGAGAACGACGACACTGCAGTTCTTC. Protein sequence: CASSSSRTTTLQFF.

The CDR3 DNA reads TGTGCCAGCAGCGGAGACTTGAGCTCCTACAATGAGCAGTTCTTC. Protein sequence: CASSGDLSSYNEQFF. V usage is TRBV3-1 (or the pseudogene TRBV3-2) and J usage is TRBJ2-1, with no clear D. CDR1 and CDR2 (germline): LGHDT, YNNKEL (reference sequence). V was shortened by 5 bases and J by 0 bases, with 11 bases between the two germline ends. The length of the CDR3 is 15 residues.

Points on this clone: Other DNA sequences in this sample translate to the same CDR3. The chain links TRBV5-1 to TRBJ2-7; TRBD1 matches at 8 bases. The CDR3 totals 14 residues. Germline-derived CDR1 and CDR2 are SGHRS and YFSETQ. The trim removed 2 bases at V and 2 bases at J, leaving 3 bases unmatched. The DNA of the CDR3 is TGCGCCAGCAGCTTAGGACAGGGTCCCTACGAGCAGTACTTC. This gives the protein CASSLGQGPYEQYF.

The chain employs TRBV7-2 and TRBJ2-3; 7 bases agree with TRBD1. V gave up 4 bases and J gave up 2 bases; unmatched junction bases: 3. CDR1 SGHTA and CDR2 FQGNSA come from the germline V gene. The CDR3 covers 14 residues. The CDR3 nucleotides are TGTGCCAGCAGCTATGGGACAGACACAGATACGCAGTATTTT. Its translation is CASSYGTDTDTQYF.

V gene TRBV10-3 combines with J gene TRBJ2-7; D is unclear. CDR3 length: 14 residues. Per the germline V gene, CDR1 is ENHRY and CDR2 is SYGVKD. Trimming removed 4 bases from V and 0 bases from J, with 10 bases in between. CDR3 nucleotides: TGTGCCATCAGTGGGGCACAGAACTCCTACGAGCAGTACTTC. This encodes CAISGAQNSYEQYF.